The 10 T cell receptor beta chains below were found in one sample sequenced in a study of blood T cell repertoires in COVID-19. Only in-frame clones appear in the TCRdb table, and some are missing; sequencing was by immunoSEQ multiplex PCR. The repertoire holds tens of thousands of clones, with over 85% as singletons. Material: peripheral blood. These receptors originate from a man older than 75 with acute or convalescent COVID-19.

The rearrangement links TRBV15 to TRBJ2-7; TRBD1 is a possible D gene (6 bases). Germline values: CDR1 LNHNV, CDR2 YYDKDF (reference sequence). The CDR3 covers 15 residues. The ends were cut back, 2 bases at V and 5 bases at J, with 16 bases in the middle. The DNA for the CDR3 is TGTGCCACCAGCAGATTTGCCCAGGGGATCAACGAGCAGTACTTC. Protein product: CATSRFAQGINEQYF.

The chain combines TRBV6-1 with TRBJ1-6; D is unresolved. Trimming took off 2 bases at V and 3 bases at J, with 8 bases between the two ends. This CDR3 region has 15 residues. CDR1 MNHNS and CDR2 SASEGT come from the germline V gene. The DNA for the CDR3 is TGTGCCAGCAGTGAACAGGCTAACTATAATTCACCCCTCCACTTT. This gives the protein CASSEQANYNSPLHF.

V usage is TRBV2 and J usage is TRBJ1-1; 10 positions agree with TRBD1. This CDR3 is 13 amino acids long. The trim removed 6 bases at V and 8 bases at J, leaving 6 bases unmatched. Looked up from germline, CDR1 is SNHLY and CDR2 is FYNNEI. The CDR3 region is CASRGRDRGEAFF. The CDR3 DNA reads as TGTGCCAGCAGAGGCAGGGACAGGGGAGAAGCTTTCTTT.

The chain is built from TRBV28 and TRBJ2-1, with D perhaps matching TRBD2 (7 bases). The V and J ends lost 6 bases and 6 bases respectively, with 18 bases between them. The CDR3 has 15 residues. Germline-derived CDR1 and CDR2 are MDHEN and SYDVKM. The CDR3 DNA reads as TGTGCCAGCAGGGGGGGCCAGTGGGAGGGCAATGAGCAGTTCTTC. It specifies CASRGGQWEGNEQFF. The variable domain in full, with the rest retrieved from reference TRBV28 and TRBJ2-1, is DVKVTQSSRYLVKRTGEKVFLECVQDMDHENMFWYRQDPGLGLRLIYFSYDVKMKEKGDIPEGYSVSREKKERFSLILESASTNQTSMYLCASRGGQWEGNEQFFGPGTRLTVL.

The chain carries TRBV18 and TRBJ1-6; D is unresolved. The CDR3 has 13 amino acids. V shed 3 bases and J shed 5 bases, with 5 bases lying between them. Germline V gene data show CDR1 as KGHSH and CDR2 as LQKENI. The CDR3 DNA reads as TGTGCCAGCTCACCTCTTGATAATTCACCCCTCCACTTT. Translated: CASSPLDNSPLHF.

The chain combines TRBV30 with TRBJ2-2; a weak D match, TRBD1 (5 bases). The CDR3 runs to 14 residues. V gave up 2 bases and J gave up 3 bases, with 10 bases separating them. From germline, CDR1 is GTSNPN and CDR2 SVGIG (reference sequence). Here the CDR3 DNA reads TGTGCCTGGAGTTTGGCAGGGTACACCGGGGAGCTGTTTTTT. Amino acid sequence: CAWSLAGYTGELFF.

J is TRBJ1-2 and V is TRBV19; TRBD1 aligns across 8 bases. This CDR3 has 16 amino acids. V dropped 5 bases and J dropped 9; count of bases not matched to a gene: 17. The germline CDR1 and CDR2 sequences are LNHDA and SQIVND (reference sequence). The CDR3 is CASSWTGTGPAISYTF. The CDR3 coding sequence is TGTGCCAGTAGTTGGACCGGGACAGGCCCAGCTATCAGCTACACCTTC.

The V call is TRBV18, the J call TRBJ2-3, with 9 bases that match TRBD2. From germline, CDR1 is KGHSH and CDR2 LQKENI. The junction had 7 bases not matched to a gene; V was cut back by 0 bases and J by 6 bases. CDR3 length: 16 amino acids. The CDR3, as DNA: TGTGCCAGCTCACCACCCGCTAGCGGGGATGTGGATACGCAGTATTTT. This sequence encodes CASSPPASGDVDTQYF.

This CDR3 reads CATSGLHQETQYF. The CDR3 DNA reads TGTGCCACCAGTGGACTCCACCAAGAGACCCAGTACTTC. The rearrangement uses TRBV24-1 and TRBJ2-5; D not certain. The CDR3 totals 13 residues. CDR1 and CDR2 (germline): KGHDR, SFDVKD. V lost 5 bases to trimming and J lost 0 bases, with 6 bases between them.

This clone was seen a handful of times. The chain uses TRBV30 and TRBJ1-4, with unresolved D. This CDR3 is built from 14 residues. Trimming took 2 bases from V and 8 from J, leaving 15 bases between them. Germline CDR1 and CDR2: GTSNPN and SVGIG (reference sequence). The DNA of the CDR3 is TGTGCCTGGAGTTCGGGGTTGAGTAGGGAAAAACTGTTTTTT. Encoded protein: CAWSSGLSREKLFF.